This T cell receptor (beta chain) was captured by sequencing in a study of T cells after yellow fever vaccination. Findings of the study overall: Weaker overall was a secondary response that nonetheless peaked faster, on day 5 versus 15. Once the booster was given, most primary-vaccination clones reappeared, at roughly 96% for CD4 and over 75% for CD8. Any FACS-sorted repertoire could hold abundant clonotypes that contaminate it from the bulk population.

CDR3 size: 10 residues. V dropped 8 bases and J dropped 7; count of bases not matched to a gene: 2. The germline V gene encodes CDR1 SQVTM and CDR2 ANQGSEA. They built TCR cDNA with 5'RACE template switching, a step that put in a universal primer site and UMIs. TCRdb itself ran the 5' RACE reads through MiXCR, one entry per CDR3 protein. The sample yields 500,000 to 650,000 distinct CDR3 sequences, roughly 13% seen once. Notes on this clonotype: Its antigen is not known.

This sample comprised PBMCs, obtained on the day of the yellow fever booster vaccination. The chain links TRBV29-1 to TRBJ2-5, with 9 bases identical to TRBD1. The TCR originated in a man in his thirties or forties who received the YFV17D yellow fever vaccine. The CDR3 loop is CSSGQGTQYF. The CDR3 DNA reads as TGCAGCTCGGGACAGGGGACCCAGTACTTC. The whole variable domain, remainder taken from reference TRBV29-1 and TRBJ2-5, is SAVISQKPSRDICQRGTSLTIQCQVDSQVTMMFWYRQQPGQSLTLIATANQGSEATYESGFVIDKFPISRPNLTFSTLTVSNMSPEDSSIYLCSSGQGTQYFGPGTRLLVL.